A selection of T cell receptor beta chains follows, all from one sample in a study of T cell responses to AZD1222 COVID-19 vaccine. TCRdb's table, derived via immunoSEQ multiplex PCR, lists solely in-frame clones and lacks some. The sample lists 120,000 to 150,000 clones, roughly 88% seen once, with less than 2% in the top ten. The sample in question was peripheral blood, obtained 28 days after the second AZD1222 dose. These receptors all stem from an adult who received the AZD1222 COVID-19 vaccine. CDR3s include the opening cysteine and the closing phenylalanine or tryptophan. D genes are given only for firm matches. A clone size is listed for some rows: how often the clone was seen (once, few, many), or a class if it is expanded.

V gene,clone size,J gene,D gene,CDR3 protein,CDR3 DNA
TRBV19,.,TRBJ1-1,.,CASSVTGATEAFF,TGTGCCAGTAGCGTTACGGGGGCGACTGAAGCTTTCTTT
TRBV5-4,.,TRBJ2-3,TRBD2,CASSGTSGGPTDTQYF,TGTGCCAGCAGCGGTACTAGCGGGGGCCCCACAGATACGCAGTATTTT
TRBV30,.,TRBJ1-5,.,CAWTKQGNQPQHF,TGTGCCTGGACAAAACAGGGAAATCAGCCCCAGCATTTT
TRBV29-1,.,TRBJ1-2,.,CSFGGARGYTF,TGCAGCTTCGGAGGCGCCCGGGGCTACACCTTC
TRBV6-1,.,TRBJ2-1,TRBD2,CASSERASGPSYNEQFF,TGTGCCAGCAGTGAACGGGCTAGCGGGCCCTCCTACAATGAGCAGTTCTTC
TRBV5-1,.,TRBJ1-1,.,CASSLGLMNTEAFF,TGCGCCAGCAGCTTGGGACTCATGAACACTGAAGCTTTCTTT
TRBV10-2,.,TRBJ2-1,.,CASSPARLSSYNEQFF,TGCGCCAGCAGTCCCGCACGATTGAGCTCCTACAATGAGCAGTTCTTC
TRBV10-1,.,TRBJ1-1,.,CASSRVRSGAEAFF,TGCGCCAGTTCCAGGGTCCGTTCGGGCGCTGAAGCTTTCTTT
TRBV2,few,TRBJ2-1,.,CASSDEFF,TGTGCCAGCAGTGATGAGTTCTTC
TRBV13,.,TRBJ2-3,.,CASTRNGWDTQYF,TGTGCCAGCACCCGTAATGGGTGGGATACGCAGTATTTT
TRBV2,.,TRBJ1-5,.,CASSEFPQGIQPQHF,TGTGCCAGCAGTGAATTTCCGCAGGGAATTCAGCCCCAGCATTTT
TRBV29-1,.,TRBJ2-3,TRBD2,CSVDRLAGEADTQYF,TGCAGCGTAGACAGACTAGCGGGAGAGGCAGATACGCAGTATTTT
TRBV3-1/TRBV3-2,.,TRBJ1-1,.,CASSQGGQGTVNTEAFF,TGTGCCAGCAGCCAAGGAGGGCAGGGCACAGTGAACACTGAAGCTTTCTTT
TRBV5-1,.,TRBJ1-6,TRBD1,CASSSGQGGHSPLHF,TGCGCCAGCAGCTCTGGACAGGGTGGTCATTCACCCCTCCACTTT
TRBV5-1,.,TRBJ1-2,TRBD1,CASSPRFGTGEGYTF,TGCGCCAGCAGCCCCCGATTTGGGACAGGGGAAGGCTACACCTTC
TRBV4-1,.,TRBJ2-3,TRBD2,CASSQEWRGVLDTQYF,TGCGCCAGCAGCCAAGAATGGCGGGGGGTCCTAGATACGCAGTATTTT
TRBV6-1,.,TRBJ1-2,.,CASSEAKGNYGYTF,TGTGCCAGCAGTGAAGCGAAGGGGAACTATGGCTACACCTTC
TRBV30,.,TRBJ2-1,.,CAWTRGTLGGKQFF,TGTGCCTGGACTAGGGGGACTCTCGGGGGGAAGCAGTTCTTC
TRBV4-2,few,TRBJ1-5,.,CASSQDSRNQPQHF,TGTGCCAGCAGCCAAGATAGCAGGAATCAGCCCCAGCATTTT
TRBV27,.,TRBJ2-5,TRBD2,CASSLDGGETQYF,TGTGCCAGCAGTTTAGACGGGGGGGAGACCCAGTACTTC
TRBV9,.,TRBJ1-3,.,CASSPRGGSPGNTIYF,TGTGCCAGCAGCCCGCGAGGGGGGTCTCCTGGAAACACCATATATTTT
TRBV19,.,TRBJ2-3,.,CASSSTPGLYTDTQYF,TGTGCCAGTAGTTCCACCCCGGGGTTATACACAGATACGCAGTATTTT
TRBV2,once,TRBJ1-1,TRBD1,CASKRTGTGDSAFF,TGTGCCAGCAAACGGACCGGGACAGGGGATTCAGCTTTCTTT
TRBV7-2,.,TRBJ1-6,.,CASSLTTGRSPLHF,TGTGCCAGCAGCTTAACCACAGGGCGTTCACCCCTCCACTTT
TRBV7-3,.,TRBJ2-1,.,CASSLRSDREQFF,TGTGCCAGCAGCTTAAGATCGGATCGGGAGCAGTTCTTC
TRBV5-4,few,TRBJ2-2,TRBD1,CASSFKQGPNTGELFF,TGTGCCAGCAGCTTTAAACAGGGGCCGAACACCGGGGAGCTGTTTTTT
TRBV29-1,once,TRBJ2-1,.,CSVGLSYNEQFF,TGCAGCGTTGGTCTTAGCTACAATGAGCAGTTCTTC